Each of the 2 T cell receptor beta chains below was sequenced from the same sample in a study of blood T cell repertoires in COVID-19. Measured with immunoSEQ multiplex PCR; TCRdb has only the in-frame clones, and not every one. This table holds some 150,000 clones, about nine tenths found once. Sequencing input: peripheral blood. These receptors came from a woman aged 55-70 years with active or convalescent COVID-19.

The chain couples TRBV23-1 to TRBJ1-2; no clear D gene. TRBV23-1 is labeled an ORF, and its function is uncertain. This CDR3 comprises 13 residues. The V end lost 2 bases, the J end lost 4 bases, and 8 bases lay between the germline ends. CDR3 bases: TGCGCCAGCAGTCAAGGAGGGCGCTATGGCTACACCTTC. As protein: CASSQGGRYGYTF.

The CDR3 here is CASSRESKQDEQFF. The DNA of the CDR3 is TGCGCCAGCAGCAGGGAGTCAAAGCAGGATGAGCAGTTCTTC. This chain links TRBV5-1 with TRBJ2-1; D is possibly TRBD2 (5 bases). The CDR3 has 14 residues. V shed 4 bases and J shed 8 bases, with 16 bases lying between them. Per the germline V gene, CDR1 is SGHRS and CDR2 is YFSETQ.